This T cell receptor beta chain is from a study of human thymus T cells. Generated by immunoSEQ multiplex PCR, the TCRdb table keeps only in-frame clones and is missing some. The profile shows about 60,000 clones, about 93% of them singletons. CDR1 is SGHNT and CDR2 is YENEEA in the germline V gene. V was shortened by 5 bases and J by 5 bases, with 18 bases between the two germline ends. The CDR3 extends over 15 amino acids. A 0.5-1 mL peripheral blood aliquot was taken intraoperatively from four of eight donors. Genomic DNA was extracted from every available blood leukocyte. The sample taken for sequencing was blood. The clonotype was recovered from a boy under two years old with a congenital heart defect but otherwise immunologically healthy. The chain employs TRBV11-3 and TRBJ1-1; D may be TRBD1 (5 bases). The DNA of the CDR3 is TGTGCCAGCAGCCCCCTATCGGGCAGGGAAACTGAAGCTTTCTTT. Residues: CASSPLSGRETEAFF.